What follows describes a single T cell receptor (beta chain). Antigen unknown. This CDR3 comprises 12 residues. The germline gives CDR1 MNHNY, CDR2 SVGAGI (reference sequence). Trimming shortened V by 3 bases and J by 7 bases, and 9 bases separated the two germline ends. Sequencing used immunoSEQ multiplex PCR; TCRdb keeps in-frame clones, though not all of them. This sample has tens of thousands of clones, with around 80% found just once. This specimen comes from a study of PD-1 blockade in mismatch repair-deficient tumors. Turning to the study itself: All were previously treated, progressing patients with over 9 mismatch repair-deficient cancer types.

Findings and limits, study-wide: Tumor-resident clones, often absent from pretreatment blood, expanded after pembrolizumab and then contracted.

The chain links TRBV6-6 to TRBJ1-1, with D unclear. The TCR comes from an adult with mismatch repair-deficient cancer. Source: PBMCs, taken less than 7 weeks after starting pembrolizumab. CDR3 loop: CASSYSRFEAFF. For the CDR3, the DNA is TGTGCCAGCAGTTATTCGAGGTTTGAAGCTTTCTTT.